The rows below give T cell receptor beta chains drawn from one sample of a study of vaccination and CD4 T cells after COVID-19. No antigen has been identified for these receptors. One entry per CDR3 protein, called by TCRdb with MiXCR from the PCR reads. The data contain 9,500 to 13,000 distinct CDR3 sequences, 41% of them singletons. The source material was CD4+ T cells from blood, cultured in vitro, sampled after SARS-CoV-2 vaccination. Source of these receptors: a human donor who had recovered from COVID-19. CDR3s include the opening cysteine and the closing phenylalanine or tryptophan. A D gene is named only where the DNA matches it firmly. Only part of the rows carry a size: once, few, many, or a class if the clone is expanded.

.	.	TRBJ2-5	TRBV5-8	CASSLGASGQETQYF	TGTGCCAGCAGCCTGGGGGCTAGCGGCCAAGAGACCCAGTACTTC
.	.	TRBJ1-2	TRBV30	CAWKGGRELNGYTF	TGTGCCTGGAAGGGAGGAAGGGAATTGAATGGCTACACCTTC
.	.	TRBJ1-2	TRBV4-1	CASSQNRDTQNYGYTF	TGCGCCAGCAGCCAAAACCGGGACACGCAAAACTATGGCTACACCTTC
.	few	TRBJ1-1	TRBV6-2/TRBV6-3	CASSPSPFLGGGTEAFF	TGTGCCAGCAGTCCATCCCCCTTCCTCGGAGGAGGCACTGAAGCTTTCTTT
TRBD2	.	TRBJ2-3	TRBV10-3	CAISESSGRSQLIITDTQYF	TGTGCCATCAGTGAGTCGAGCGGGAGGTCCCAATTAATCATCACAGATACGCAGTATTTT
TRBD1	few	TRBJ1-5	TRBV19	CASSIDRQGGNQPQHF	TGTGCCAGTAGTATAGATCGGCAGGGGGGCAATCAGCCCCAGCATTTT
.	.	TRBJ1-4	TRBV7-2	CASSFSGEKLFF	TGTGCCAGCAGCTTTTCGGGAGAAAAACTGTTTTTT
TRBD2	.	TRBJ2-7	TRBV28	CASSPGLAGTSYEQYF	TGTGCCAGCAGTCCCGGACTAGCGGGAACCTCCTACGAGCAGTACTTC
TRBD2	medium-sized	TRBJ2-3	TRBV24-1	CATSALEGSGSRDTQYF	TGTGCCACCAGTGCCTTGGAGGGTAGCGGGAGTCGGGATACGCAGTATTTT
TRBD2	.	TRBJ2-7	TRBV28	CASRFGGGGGGYEQYF	TGTGCCAGCAGGTTCGGGGGCGGGGGGGGCGGATACGAGCAGTACTTC
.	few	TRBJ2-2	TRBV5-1	CASSAHMNTGELFF	TGCGCCAGCAGCGCCCACATGAACACCGGGGAGCTGTTTTTT
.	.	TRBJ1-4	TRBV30	CAWSVLRATNEKLFF	TGTGCCTGGAGTGTACTAAGAGCAACTAATGAAAAACTGTTTTTT